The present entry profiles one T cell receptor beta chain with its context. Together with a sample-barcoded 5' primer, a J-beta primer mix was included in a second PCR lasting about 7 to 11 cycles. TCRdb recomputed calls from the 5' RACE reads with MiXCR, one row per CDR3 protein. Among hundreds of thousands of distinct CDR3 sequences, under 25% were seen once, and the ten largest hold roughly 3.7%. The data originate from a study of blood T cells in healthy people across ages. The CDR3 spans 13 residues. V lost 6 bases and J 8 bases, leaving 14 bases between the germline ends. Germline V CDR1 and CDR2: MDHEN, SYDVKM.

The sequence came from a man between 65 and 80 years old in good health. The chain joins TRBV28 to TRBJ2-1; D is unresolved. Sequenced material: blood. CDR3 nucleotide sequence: TGTGCCAGCAGAACAACCGGACGGGATGAGCAGTTCTTC. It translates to CASRTTGRDEQFF.